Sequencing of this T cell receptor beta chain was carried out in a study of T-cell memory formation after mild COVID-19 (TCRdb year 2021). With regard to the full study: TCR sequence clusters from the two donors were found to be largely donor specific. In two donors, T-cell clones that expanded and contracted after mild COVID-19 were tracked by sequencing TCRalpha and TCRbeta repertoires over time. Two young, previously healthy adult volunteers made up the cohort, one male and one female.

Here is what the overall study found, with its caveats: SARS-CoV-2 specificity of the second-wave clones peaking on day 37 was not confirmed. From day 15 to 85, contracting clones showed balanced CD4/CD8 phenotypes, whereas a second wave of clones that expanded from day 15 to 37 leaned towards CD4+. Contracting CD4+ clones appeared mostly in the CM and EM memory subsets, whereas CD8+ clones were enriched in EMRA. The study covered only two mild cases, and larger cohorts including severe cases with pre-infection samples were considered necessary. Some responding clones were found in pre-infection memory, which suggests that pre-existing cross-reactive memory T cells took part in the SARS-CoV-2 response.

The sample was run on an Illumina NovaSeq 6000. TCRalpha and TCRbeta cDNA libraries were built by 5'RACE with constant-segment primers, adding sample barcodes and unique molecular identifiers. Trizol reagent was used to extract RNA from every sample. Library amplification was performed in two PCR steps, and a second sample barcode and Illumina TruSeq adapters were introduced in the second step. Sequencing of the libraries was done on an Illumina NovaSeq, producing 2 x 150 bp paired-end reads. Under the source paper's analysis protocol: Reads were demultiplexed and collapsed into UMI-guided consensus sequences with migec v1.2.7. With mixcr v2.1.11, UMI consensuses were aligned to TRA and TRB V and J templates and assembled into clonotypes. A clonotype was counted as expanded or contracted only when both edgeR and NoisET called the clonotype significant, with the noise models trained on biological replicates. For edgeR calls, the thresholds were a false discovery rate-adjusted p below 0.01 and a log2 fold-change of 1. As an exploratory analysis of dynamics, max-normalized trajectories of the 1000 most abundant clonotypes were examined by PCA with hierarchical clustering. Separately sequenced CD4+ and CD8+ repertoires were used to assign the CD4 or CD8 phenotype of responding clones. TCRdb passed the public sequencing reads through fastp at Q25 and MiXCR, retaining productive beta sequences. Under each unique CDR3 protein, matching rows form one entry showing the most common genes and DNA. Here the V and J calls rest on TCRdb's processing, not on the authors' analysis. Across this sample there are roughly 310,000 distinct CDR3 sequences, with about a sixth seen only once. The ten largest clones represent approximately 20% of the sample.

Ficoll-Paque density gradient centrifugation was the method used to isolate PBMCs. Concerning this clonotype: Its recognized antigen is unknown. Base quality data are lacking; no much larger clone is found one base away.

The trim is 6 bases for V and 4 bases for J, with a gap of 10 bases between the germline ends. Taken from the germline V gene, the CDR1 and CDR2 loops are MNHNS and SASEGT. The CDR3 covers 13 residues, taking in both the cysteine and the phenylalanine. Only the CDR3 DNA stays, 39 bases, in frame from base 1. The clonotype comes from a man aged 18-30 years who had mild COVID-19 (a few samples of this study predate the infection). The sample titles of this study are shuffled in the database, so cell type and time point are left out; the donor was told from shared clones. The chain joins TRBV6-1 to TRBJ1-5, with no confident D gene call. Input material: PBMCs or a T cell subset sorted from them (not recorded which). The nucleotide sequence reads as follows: TGTGCCAGCAGAGAGGGAGTGAATCAGCCCCAGCATTTT. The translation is CASREGVNQPQHF.